Shown below are 7 T cell receptor beta chains from a single sample sequenced in a study of shared clonotypes between healthy human individuals. This table comes from immunoSEQ multiplex PCR, and its TCRdb copy is limited to in-frame clones, with some not included. The table lists roughly 2.6 million clones, around 94% of them singletons, with more than 0.12% in the top ten. Sequencing was performed on naive CD4+ T cells sorted from blood. The subset here: CD45RA+ positively selected. These receptors all come from a man younger than 35 in good health.

The gene calls are TRBV7-2 and TRBJ2-1; D unclear. Per germline, CDR1 SGHTA and CDR2 FQGNSA. Deletions cut 5 bases from V and 7 bases from J, with 21 bases between. The CDR3 contains 16 residues. The CDR3 sequence: CASSLKPATLGNEQFF. Here the CDR3 DNA reads TGTGCCAGCAGCCTTAAACCGGCCACCCTGGGAAATGAGCAGTTCTTC.

The V and J genes are TRBV7-9 and TRBJ1-1, with unresolved D. Trimming took 5 bases from V and 4 from J, leaving 11 bases between them. This CDR3 is 13 amino acids long. Germline V lookup: CDR1 SEHNR, CDR2 FQNEAQ (reference sequence). The CDR3 coding sequence is TGTGCCAGCAGCACGGACCCCGCCACTGAAGCTTTCTTT. It codes for CASSTDPATEAFF.

The chain joins TRBV10-3 to TRBJ2-7; 7 bases line up with TRBD1. V shed 2 bases and J 1 base; nucleotides not matched to a gene: 5. Germline V gene data show CDR1 as ENHRY and CDR2 as SYGVKD. This CDR3 is built from 15 residues. CDR3 coding DNA: TGTGCCATCAGTGAGAGGGACAGTCGTTCCTACGAGCAGTACTTC. This codes for CAISERDSRSYEQYF.

The chain carries TRBV30 and TRBJ2-3; 8 bases match TRBD1. This CDR3 spans 15 amino acids. CDR1 is GTSNPN, CDR2 SVGIG, per germline (reference sequence). Trimming cost V 0 bases and J 1 base; bases outside gene matches: 3. The CDR3 sequence is CAWSVPTGGTDTQYF. CDR3 DNA sequence: TGTGCCTGGAGTGTACCGACAGGGGGCACAGATACGCAGTATTTT.

This sequence joins TRBV9 and TRBJ1-2; possibly TRBD1 for D (5 bases). V shed 6 bases and J shed 4 bases, with 13 bases lying between them. The CDR3 has 13 amino acids. Germline-derived CDR1 and CDR2 are SGDLS and YYNGEE. Written as DNA, the CDR3 is TGTGCCAGCAATGACGGGGGGACCTATGGCTACACCTTC. As protein: CASNDGGTYGYTF.

This chain links TRBV6-5 with TRBJ2-5, with TRBD1 as a possible D gene (6 bases). V was cut by 8 bases and J by 4 bases, with 20 bases left in between. This CDR3 comprises 15 residues. The germline CDR1 and CDR2 sequences are MNHEY and SVGAGI. Here the CDR3 reads CASGPGEISGETQYF. The CDR3 DNA is TGTGCCAGCGGACCAGGGGAGATTTCTGGAGAGACCCAGTACTTC.

J is TRBJ2-7 and V is TRBV5-1; TRBD1 is a possible D gene (6 bases). The length of the CDR3 is 16 residues. The ends were cut back, 3 bases at V and 0 bases at J, with 16 bases in the middle. CDR1 and CDR2 from the germline V gene are SGHRS and YFSETQ. The CDR3 spells CASSSGVEAFSYEQYF. In nucleotides, the CDR3 is TGCGCCAGCAGCTCAGGGGTGGAAGCCTTCTCCTACGAGCAGTACTTC.